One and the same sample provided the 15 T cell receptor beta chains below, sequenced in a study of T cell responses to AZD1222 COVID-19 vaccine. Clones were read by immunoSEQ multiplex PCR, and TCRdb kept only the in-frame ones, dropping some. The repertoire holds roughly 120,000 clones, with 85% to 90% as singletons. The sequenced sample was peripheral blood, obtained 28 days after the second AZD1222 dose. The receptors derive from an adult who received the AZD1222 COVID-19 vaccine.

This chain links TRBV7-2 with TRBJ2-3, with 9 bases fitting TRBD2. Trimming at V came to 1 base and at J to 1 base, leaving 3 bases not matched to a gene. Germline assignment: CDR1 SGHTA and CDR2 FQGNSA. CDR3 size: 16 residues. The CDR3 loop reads CASSLVLAGGTDTQYF. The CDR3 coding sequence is TGTGCCAGCAGCTTAGTCTTAGCGGGGGGCACAGATACGCAGTATTTT.

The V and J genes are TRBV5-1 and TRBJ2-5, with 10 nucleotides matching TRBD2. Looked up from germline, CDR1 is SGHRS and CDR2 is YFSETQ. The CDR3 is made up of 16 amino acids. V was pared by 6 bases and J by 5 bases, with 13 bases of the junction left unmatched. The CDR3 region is CASINGLAGVGETQYF. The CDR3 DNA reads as TGCGCCAGCATCAACGGGCTAGCGGGGGTAGGGGAGACCCAGTACTTC.

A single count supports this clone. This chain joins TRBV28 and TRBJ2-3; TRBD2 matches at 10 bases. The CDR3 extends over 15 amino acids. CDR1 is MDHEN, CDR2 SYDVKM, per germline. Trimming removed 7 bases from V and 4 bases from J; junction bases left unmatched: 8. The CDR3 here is CASTRASGRADTQYF. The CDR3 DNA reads TGTGCCAGCACCCGGGCTAGCGGGAGAGCAGATACGCAGTATTTT.

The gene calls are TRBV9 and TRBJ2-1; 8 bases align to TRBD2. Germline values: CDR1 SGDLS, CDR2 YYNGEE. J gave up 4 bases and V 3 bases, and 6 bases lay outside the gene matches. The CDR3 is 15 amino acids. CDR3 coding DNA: TGTGCCAGCAGCGCAACTAGCGGACTTTACAATGAGCAGTTCTTC. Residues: CASSATSGLYNEQFF.

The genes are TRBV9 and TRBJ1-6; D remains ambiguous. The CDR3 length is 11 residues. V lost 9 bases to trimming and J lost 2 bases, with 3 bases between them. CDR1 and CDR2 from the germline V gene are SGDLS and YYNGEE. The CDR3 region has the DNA TGTGCCAAAGCCTATAATTCACCCCTCCACTTT. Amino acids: CAKAYNSPLHF.

Here the CDR3 DNA reads TGTGCCAGCAGTGAAGCGCCCGGGGGGGGAGCTTTCTTT. Translating gives CASSEAPGGGAFF. This chain connects TRBV2 to TRBJ1-1; perhaps TRBD1 as D (5 bases). The CDR3 covers 13 residues. Germline V lookup: CDR1 SNHLY, CDR2 FYNNEI. The germline V and J ends were trimmed by 0 bases and 10 bases, with 12 bases remaining between them.

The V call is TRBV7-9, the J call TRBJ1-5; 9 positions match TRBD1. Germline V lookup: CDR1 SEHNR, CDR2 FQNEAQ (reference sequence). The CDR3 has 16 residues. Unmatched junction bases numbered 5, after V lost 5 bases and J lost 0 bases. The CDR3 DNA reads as TGTGCCAGCAGCACCGGGACAGGGTATAGCAATCAGCCCCAGCATTTT. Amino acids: CASSTGTGYSNQPQHF.

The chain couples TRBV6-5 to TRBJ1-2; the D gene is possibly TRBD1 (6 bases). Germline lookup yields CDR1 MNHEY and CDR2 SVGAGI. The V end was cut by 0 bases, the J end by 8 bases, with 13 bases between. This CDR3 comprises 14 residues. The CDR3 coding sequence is TGTGCCAGCAGTTACTCGAGGGGGGCGCGCGGCTACACCTTC. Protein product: CASSYSRGARGYTF.

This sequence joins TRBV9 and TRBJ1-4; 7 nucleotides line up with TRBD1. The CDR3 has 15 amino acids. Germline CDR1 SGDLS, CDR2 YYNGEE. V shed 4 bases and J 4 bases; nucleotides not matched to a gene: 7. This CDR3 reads CASSTRTGDNEKLFF. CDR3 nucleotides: TGTGCCAGCAGCACGCGGACAGGCGATAATGAAAAACTGTTTTTT.

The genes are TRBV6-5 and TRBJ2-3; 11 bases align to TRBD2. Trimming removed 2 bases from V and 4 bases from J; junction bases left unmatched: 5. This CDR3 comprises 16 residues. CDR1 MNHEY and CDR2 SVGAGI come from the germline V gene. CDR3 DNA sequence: TGTGCCAGCAGTTACCTGACTAGCGGGGCATCAGATACGCAGTATTTT. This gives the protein CASSYLTSGASDTQYF.

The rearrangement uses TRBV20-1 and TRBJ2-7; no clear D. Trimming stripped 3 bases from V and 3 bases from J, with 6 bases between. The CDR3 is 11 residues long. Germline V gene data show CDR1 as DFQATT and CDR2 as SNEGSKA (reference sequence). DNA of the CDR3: TGCAGTGCTAGTGGTTACTACGAGCAGTACTTC. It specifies CSASGYYEQYF.

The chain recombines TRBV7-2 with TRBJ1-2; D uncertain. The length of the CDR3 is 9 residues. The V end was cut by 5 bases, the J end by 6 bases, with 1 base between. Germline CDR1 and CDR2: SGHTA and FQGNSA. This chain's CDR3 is CASSNGYTF. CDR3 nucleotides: TGTGCCAGCAGCAATGGCTACACCTTC. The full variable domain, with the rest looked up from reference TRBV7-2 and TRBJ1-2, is GAGVSQSPSNKVTEKGKDVELRCDPISGHTALYWYRQSLGQGLEFLIYFQGNSAPDKSGLPSDRFSAERTGGSVSTLTIQRTQQEDSAVYLCASSNGYTFGSGTRLTVV.

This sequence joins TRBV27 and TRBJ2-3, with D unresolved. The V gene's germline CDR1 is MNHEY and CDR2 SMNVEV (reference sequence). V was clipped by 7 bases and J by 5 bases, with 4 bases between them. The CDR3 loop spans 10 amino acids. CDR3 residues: CASKRDTQYF. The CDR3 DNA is TGTGCCAGCAAGAGAGATACGCAGTATTTT.

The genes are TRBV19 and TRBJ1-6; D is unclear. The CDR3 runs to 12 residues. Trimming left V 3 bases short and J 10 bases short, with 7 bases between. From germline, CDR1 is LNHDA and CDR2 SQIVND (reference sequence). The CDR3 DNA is TGTGCCAGTAGTATTGTCGGATCACCCCTCCACTTT. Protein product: CASSIVGSPLHF.

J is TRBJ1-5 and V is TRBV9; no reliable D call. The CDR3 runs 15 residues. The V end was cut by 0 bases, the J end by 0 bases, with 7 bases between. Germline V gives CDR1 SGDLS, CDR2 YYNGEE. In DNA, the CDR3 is TGTGCCAGCAGCGTAGAAGGCAATAGCAATCAGCCCCAGCATTTT. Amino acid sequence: CASSVEGNSNQPQHF. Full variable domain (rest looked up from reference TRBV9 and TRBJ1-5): DSGVTQTPKHLITATGQRVTLRCSPRSGDLSVYWYQQSLDQGLQFLIQYYNGEERAKGNILERFSAQQFPDLHSELNLSSLELGDSALYFCASSVEGNSNQPQHFGDGTRLSIL.